This T cell receptor (beta chain) came from a study of CD8 T cells in Susac syndrome. Turning to the study itself: Each patient with Susac syndrome, at the time of blood draw, was therapy-naive, on corticosteroids, or on intravenous immunoglobulin alone. Study-level points and caveats: Clonal expansion did not appear in Susac syndrome CD4+ T cell repertoires.

TEMRA cells underwent FACS enrichment and CD8+ and CD4+ T cells underwent negative isolation. The RNA, about 0.5 to 1 ug, was put through reverse transcription using random hexamers. The authors amplified TCR beta CDR3 across 54 Vbeta and 13 Jbeta using immunoSEQ multiplex PCR. Via MiXCR, TCRdb re-called the immunoSEQ multiplex PCR reads, giving one row per CDR3 protein. The repertoire holds roughly 200,000 distinct CDR3 sequences, roughly nine tenths seen once, with 0.087% in the top ten. Trimming left V 4 bases short and J 5 bases short, with 15 bases between. The germline gives CDR1 SGHRS, CDR2 YFSETQ. The CDR3 is 15 amino acids. Concerning this clonotype itself: Its antigen is currently unknown.

The sample was CD4+ T cells from PBMCs. The chain is built from TRBV5-1 and TRBJ1-4, with D perhaps TRBD1 (5 bases). The source of this sequence is a human donor with Susac syndrome. The CDR3 spells CASSGVTGWNEKLFF. The CDR3, as DNA: TGCGCCAGCAGCGGAGTCACAGGATGGAATGAAAAACTGTTTTTT.